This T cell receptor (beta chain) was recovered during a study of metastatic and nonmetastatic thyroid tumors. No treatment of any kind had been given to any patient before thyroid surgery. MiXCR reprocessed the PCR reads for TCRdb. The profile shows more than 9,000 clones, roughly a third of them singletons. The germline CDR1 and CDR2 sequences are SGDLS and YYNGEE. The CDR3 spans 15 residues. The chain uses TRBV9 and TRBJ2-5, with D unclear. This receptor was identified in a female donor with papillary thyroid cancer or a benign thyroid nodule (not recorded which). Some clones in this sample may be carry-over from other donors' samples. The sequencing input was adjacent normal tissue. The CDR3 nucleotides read TGTGAAAGCAGCGTCGAAAGGGCGAGTAGAGAGACCCAGTACTTC. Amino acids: CESSVERASRETQYF.